The clone carrying this TCR beta chain has a count of ten or more. Its target is unknown. The sample is drawn from a study of neurological immune-mediated disorders. Turning to the study itself: The 35 or so patients with multiple sclerosis comprised roughly 30 relapsing-remitting cases and 3 secondary progressive cases.

Over 170 million TCR-beta sequences from 15-18 subjects came from every sequencing run. Via MiXCR, TCRdb re-called the 5' RACE reads, giving one row per CDR3 protein. The table has about 66,000 distinct CDR3 sequences, 4.5% seen once; the top ten hold 6.9%. The unsorted libraries originated from 2 million PBMCs kept at -80 C. Trimming stripped 3 bases from V and 6 bases from J, with 14 bases between. From germline, CDR1 is DFQATT and CDR2 SNEGSKA (reference sequence). This CDR3 has 13 residues. Study results and caveats: The absence of any CDR3 amino acid sequence shared by expanded clones across subjects suggests that repertoires were private in all groups.

Specimen: PBMCs. This chain connects TRBV20-1 to TRBJ1-1; perhaps TRBD1 as D (5 bases). The TCR sequence derives from a young man with multiple sclerosis. The DNA of the CDR3 is TGCAGTGCTAGGAGGGGACGAGGCGCTGAAGCTTTCTTT. Its translation is CSARRGRGAEAFF.